Reported below is one T cell receptor (beta chain). Its cognate antigen is unknown. The CDR3 spans 17 residues. Germline values: CDR1 MDHEN, CDR2 SYDVKM. The V end was cut by 5 bases, the J end by 4 bases, with 23 bases between. This entry belongs to a study of cytomegalovirus exposure and HLA in healthy donors. Whole-study results and caveats: In a later analysis, the majority of CMV-associated beta chains seemingly showed HLA restriction. A later analysis reportedly identified an Asian-associated ancestry cluster as carrying fewer N-insertions than the roughly 700-donor mean. Sequencing had likely introduced a cluster of highly shared sequence variants as an artifact. Researchers reported in a later analysis that common viral pathogens appeared linked to several top clusters.

PCR used 60 Vbeta primers and 13 Jbeta primers. The protocol was immunoSEQ multiplex PCR, while the TCRdb copy is restricted to in-frame clones and leaves out a portion. The data show some 170,000 clones, with 72% seen just once and about 2.5% held by the top ten. V gene TRBV28 combines with J gene TRBJ1-1, with D perhaps TRBD1 (6 bases). Material for sequencing was PBMCs. The clonotype originates from a human donor in good health. CDR3 sequence: CASSLYVAGDDGTEAFF. CDR3 DNA: TGTGCCAGCAGTCTTTATGTTGCAGGGGATGACGGCACTGAAGCTTTCTTT.